This entry lists 21 T cell receptor beta chains sequenced from one sample in a study of molecular identifiers for immune sequencing clone quantification. TCRdb reanalysed the PCR reads using MiXCR and keeps one entry per CDR3 protein. The sample yields approximately 680,000 distinct CDR3 sequences, less than 30% seen once. The sample was naive CD8+ T cells from blood, with Jurkat cell RNA spiked in. The subset was: FACS-sorted CD8+CD4-CCR7+CD45RA+ naive T cells. These receptors originate from a human donor in good health. Some libraries in this study had Jurkat cell RNA spiked in.

The chain employs TRBV10-3 and TRBJ2-7; maybe TRBD2 (6 bases). CDR3 length: 17 residues. Germline CDR1 reads ENHRY; CDR2 reads SYGVKD. V was shortened by 0 bases and J by 8 bases, with 23 bases between the two germline ends. The CDR3 region is CAISESGGGALSTQQYF. The CDR3 coding sequence is TGTGCCATCAGTGAGTCTGGCGGAGGGGCTCTCTCTACGCAGCAGTACTTC.

At least ten counts were recorded for this clonotype. This sequence joins TRBV25-1 and TRBJ2-7; no firm D call. Germline loops: CDR1 MGHDK, CDR2 SYGVNS. The CDR3 contains 12 residues. The V and J ends lost 4 bases and 6 bases respectively, with 10 bases between them. In DNA form, the CDR3 reads TGTGCCAGCAGTGGGACCCAGCGCGAGCAGTACTTC. This codes for CASSGTQREQYF.

This clonotype has a count of ten or more. As DNA, the CDR3 is TGTGCCAGCAGTTTCCTTTCAGGGTCTAGTTCACCCCTCCACTTT. Encoded protein: CASSFLSGSSSPLHF. J is TRBJ1-6 and V is TRBV28, with a weak D call TRBD1 (5 bases). Deletions cut 3 bases from V and 9 bases from J, with 15 bases between. CDR1 MDHEN and CDR2 SYDVKM come from the germline V gene. This CDR3 is 15 amino acids long.

This clonotype was recorded at least ten times. The chain links TRBV7-9 to TRBJ1-4, with 7 bases lining up with TRBD1. V gave up 5 bases and J gave up 8 bases; unmatched junction bases: 14. The germline CDR1 and CDR2 sequences are SEHNR and FQNEAQ (reference sequence). The CDR3 covers 16 residues. This CDR3 is CASSEETDREGEKLFF. The CDR3 nucleotides read TGTGCCAGCAGCGAAGAGACCGACAGGGAGGGCGAAAAACTGTTTTTT.

This sequence joins TRBV14 and TRBJ2-3; D assignment may be TRBD1 or TRBD2 (5 bases each). Germline CDR1 SGHDN, CDR2 FVKESK. Trimming pared 5 bases from V and 8 bases from J, leaving 26 bases between. The CDR3 extends over 17 amino acids. The CDR3, as DNA: TGTGCCAGCAGCACAGGTTGGGGGTCCAGGGCTCCAGGTACGCAGTATTTT. Protein sequence: CASSTGWGSRAPGTQYF.

V and J are TRBV11-2 and TRBJ2-1, with D possibly TRBD2 on 5 matching bases. V was pared by 5 bases and J by 8 bases, with 16 bases between. The CDR3 has 14 residues. Germline V gene sequence: CDR1 SGHAT, CDR2 FQNNGV. For the CDR3, the DNA is TGTGCCAGCAGCCTGGGAGACTACGTGGATGAGCAGTTCTTC. This codes for CASSLGDYVDEQFF.

This clonotype was counted ten times or more. The chain carries TRBV27 and TRBJ2-7, with 9 bases fitting TRBD2. Germline V gives CDR1 MNHEY, CDR2 SMNVEV (reference sequence). This CDR3 spans 15 amino acids. V dropped 6 bases and J dropped 3; count of bases not matched to a gene: 9. The CDR3 DNA sequence: TGTGCCAGCAGCCTCGGGGCGGGAGGGCTCTACGAGCAGTACTTC. It yields the protein CASSLGAGGLYEQYF.

Note on this clonotype: This may arise from a read error, as a much more abundant clone is one base away. Given the absence of the conserved phenylalanine or tryptophan at the CDR3 end, a read error is likely. This sequence joins TRBV9 and TRBJ1-1, with D unresolved. This CDR3 contains 13 residues. CDR1 SGDLS and CDR2 YYNGEE come from the germline V gene. Between the trimmed V and J ends, which lost 0 bases and 10 bases, there was a span of 13 bases. This CDR3 reads CASSVGGDARAFY. In DNA form, the CDR3 reads TGTGCCAGCAGCGTAGGAGGTGACGCCCGAGCTTTCTAT.

As for this clonotype: A much larger clone lies a single base off, so this may be a read error. The CDR3 end shows no conserved phenylalanine or tryptophan, and so a read error is likely. This chain connects TRBV29-1 to TRBJ2-3, with a possible D match to TRBD2 (5 bases). V was clipped by 8 bases and J by 2 bases, with 20 bases between them. The germline gives CDR1 SQVTM, CDR2 ANQGSEA. The CDR3 spans 15 residues. DNA for the CDR3: TGCAGCTCGGACGTCGGAGGCAGATCCACAGATACGCAGTATTAT. Residues: CSSDVGGRSTDTQYY.

This clonotype has a handful of counts. The gene calls are TRBV7-9 and TRBJ2-6; possibly TRBD1 or TRBD2 for D (5 bases each). V lost 4 bases, J lost 3 bases, and 22 bases lay in between. From germline, CDR1 is SEHNR and CDR2 FQNEAQ (reference sequence). The CDR3 has 19 amino acids. This chain's CDR3 is CASSSQGQGVTFGANVLTF. The CDR3, as DNA: TGTGCCAGCAGCTCACAAGGGCAGGGAGTAACTTTTGGGGCCAACGTCCTGACTTTC.

This clonotype has a count of ten or more. Written as DNA, the CDR3 is TGTGCCAGCAGCTGGGACACTGGGGATGGAACTAATGAAAAACTGTTTTTT. Amino acid sequence: CASSWDTGDGTNEKLFF. The chain combines TRBV7-2 with TRBJ1-4; possible D gene TRBD1, 6 bases. The CDR3 has 17 amino acids. Germline assignment: CDR1 SGHTA and CDR2 FQGNSA. V was cut by 4 bases and J by 1 base, with 16 bases left in between.

This clonotype was counted at least ten times. The genes are TRBV2 and TRBJ2-3; D is perhaps TRBD2 (7 bases). The CDR3 runs to 14 residues. The germline V gene encodes CDR1 SNHLY and CDR2 FYNNEI. Trimming shortened V by 3 bases and J by 7 bases, and 14 bases separated the two germline ends. DNA of the CDR3: TGTGCCAGCAGTGATGGGCAGGGGACTAATACGCAGTATTTT. Translation: CASSDGQGTNTQYF.

This clonotype was detected ten times or more. The chain links TRBV20-1 to TRBJ2-7; 9 bases match TRBD2. Germline values: CDR1 DFQATT, CDR2 SNEGSKA (reference sequence). The CDR3 contains 14 residues. The V gene end was trimmed by 6 bases and the J gene end by 5 bases; junction bases not matched to a gene: 11. The CDR3 DNA follows: TGCAGTGCACTTCCTCTAGCGGGATACCACGAGCAGTACTTC. Its translation is CSALPLAGYHEQYF.

The rearrangement joins TRBV25-1 to TRBJ2-1; 8 bases are a match to TRBD2. The CDR3 contains 14 residues. CDR1 is MGHDK, CDR2 SYGVNS, per germline. The V segment lost 8 bases and the J segment 8 bases; nucleotides outside the gene matches: 11. This chain's CDR3 is CASPTSGPTYEQFF. CDR3 nucleotides: TGTGCCAGCCCTACTAGCGGTCCTACATATGAGCAGTTCTTC. Filled out from reference TRBV25-1 and TRBJ2-1, the complete variable domain reads EADIYQTPRYLVIGTGKKITLECSQTMGHDKMYWYQQDPGMELHLIHYSYGVNSTEKGDLSSESTVSRIRTEHFPLTLESARPSHTSQYLCASPTSGPTYEQFFGPGTRLTVL.

This clonotype was recorded a few times. The chain couples TRBV28 to TRBJ2-2; D gene uncertain. Per germline, CDR1 MDHEN and CDR2 SYDVKM. The CDR3 runs to 16 residues. V shed 10 bases and J shed 5 bases, with 23 bases lying between them. The CDR3 reads CAITPEVTSPTGELFF. The CDR3 DNA is TGTGCCATCACCCCCGAAGTGACAAGTCCAACCGGGGAGCTGTTTTTT.

Regarding this clonotype: This could be a read error, since a much larger clone is one nucleotide away. The J gene is TRBJ2-3, the V gene TRBV30; D may be TRBD1 (5 bases). The germline V gene has CDR1 GTSNPN and CDR2 SVGIG (reference sequence). This CDR3 contains 13 residues. The CDR3 DNA follows: TGTGCCTGGGCGACAGAGAGCACAGATGCGCAGTATTTT. Protein product: CAWATESTDAQYF.

This clonotype was seen more than once but under ten times. The chain employs TRBV30 and TRBJ2-7; a weak D match, TRBD1 (5 bases). Germline V gene lookup returns CDR1 GTSNPN and CDR2 SVGIG (reference sequence). The CDR3 length is 14 residues. The ends were cut back, 0 bases at V and 3 bases at J, with 12 bases in the middle. Here the CDR3 DNA reads TGTGCCTGGAGTGTCTGGCAGGGTGGCTACGAGCAGTACTTC. As protein: CAWSVWQGGYEQYF. Supplemented by reference TRBV30 and TRBJ2-7, the full variable domain reads SQTIHQWPATLVQPVGSPLSLECTVEGTSNPNLYWYRQAAGRGLQLLFYSVGIGQISSEVPQNLSASRPQDRQFILSSKKLLLSDSGFYLCAWSVWQGGYEQYFGPGTRLTVT.

The J gene is TRBJ2-7, the V gene TRBV13; D is uncertain. Germline V gives CDR1 PRHDT, CDR2 FYEKMQ (reference sequence). The CDR3 sequence is 14 residues long. Trimming removed 0 bases from V and 6 bases from J, with 12 bases in between. The CDR3 reads CASSLGLAAGEQYF. The CDR3 nucleotides are TGTGCCAGCAGCTTAGGCCTGGCGGCCGGCGAGCAGTACTTC.

The J gene is TRBJ2-3, the V gene TRBV29-1; D possibly corresponds to TRBD1 (5 bases). Germline values: CDR1 SQVTM, CDR2 ANQGSEA. The CDR3 loop spans 14 amino acids. Trimming left V 6 bases short and J 0 bases short, with 13 bases between. In DNA form, the CDR3 reads TGCAGCGTGGACGACAGCTATAGCACAGATACGCAGTATTTT. Amino acid sequence: CSVDDSYSTDTQYF.

On this clonotype itself: Sequence at one end of the junction differs from germline and may be a read error. The rearrangement joins TRBV5-3 to TRBJ2-4, with TRBD2 matching 9 bases. TRBV5-3 is placed among ORFs of uncertain function. There are 14 residues in the CDR3. CDR3 protein: CASSFSGSGNIQYF. CDR3 sequence (DNA): TGTGCCAGCAGCTTTAGCGGGAGTGGGAACATTCAGTACTTC.

The rearrangement uses TRBV2 and TRBJ2-3, with D maybe TRBD1 (5 bases). The germline V and J ends were trimmed by 7 bases and 2 bases, with 10 bases remaining between them. Germline V gene lookup returns CDR1 SNHLY and CDR2 FYNNEI. The CDR3 covers 13 residues. The CDR3 bases are TGTGCCAGCATACAGGCCACCACAGATACGCAGTATTTT. Encoded protein: CASIQATTDTQYF. The variable domain in full, completed from reference TRBV2 and TRBJ2-3, reads EPEVTQTPSHQVTQMGQEVILRCVPISNHLYFYWYRQILGQKVEFLVSFYNNEISEKSEIFDDQFSVERPDGSNFTLKIRSTKLEDSAMYFCASIQATTDTQYFGPGTRLTVL.